This is a list of T cell receptor beta chains from one sample in a study of blood T cells in healthy people across ages. TCRdb re-called the 5' RACE reads with MiXCR, one entry per CDR3 protein. The sample lists about 680,000 distinct CDR3 sequences; roughly 50% were seen once. Material for sequencing was blood. All receptors come from a woman in her sixties or seventies in good health. Each CDR3 is given with its conserved first and last residue. A D gene is named only where the DNA matches it firmly. Part of the rows lack a size; the others show once, few, many or a class for expanded clones.

CDR3 DNA,CDR3 protein,clone size,J gene,D gene,V gene
TGTGCCAGCAGCTCCGTAGATCGGACAGGAAATGAAAAACTGTTTTTT,CASSSVDRTGNEKLFF,-,TRBJ1-4,TRBD1,TRBV5-6
TGTGCCAGCGGGAGACGGAACGGGGAGCTGTTTTTT,CASGRRNGELFF,-,TRBJ2-2,-,TRBV2
TGTGCCAGCAGTCCTGAACTAGCGGGAGATTACAATGAGCAGTACTTC,CASSPELAGDYNEQYF,-,TRBJ2-5,TRBD2,TRBV13
TGCAGCGTTTCCCGGACAGGGCGCTACACTGAAGCTTTCTTT,CSVSRTGRYTEAFF,few,TRBJ1-1,TRBD1,TRBV29-1
TGTGCCAGCGGTTTAAGCGGAGCCACAGATACGCAGTATTTT,CASGLSGATDTQYF,-,TRBJ2-3,-,TRBV27
TGTGCCACCAGCCTAACCCGGGGAGGGGGAGAGACCCAGTACTTC,CATSLTRGGGETQYF,few,TRBJ2-5,-,TRBV24-1
TGCAGCGTTCTCGGACAGCGCACAGATACGCAGTATTTT,CSVLGQRTDTQYF,few,TRBJ2-3,-,TRBV29-1
TGTGCCTGGACTAGCGGGAGTCGGAACGAGCAGTACTTC,CAWTSGSRNEQYF,-,TRBJ2-7,TRBD2,TRBV30
TGTGCCAGCAGCCTCCCGCGAGGCTTCACCTTC,CASSLPRGFTF,-,TRBJ1-2,-,TRBV13
TGTGCCAGCAGTTATGCTACTAACTATGGCTACACCTTC,CASSYATNYGYTF,-,TRBJ1-2,-,TRBV28
TGTGCCAGCAGCCAATCCCGGCCGACGGGATCCTATGGCTACACCTTC,CASSQSRPTGSYGYTF,few,TRBJ1-2,-,TRBV7-9
TGCAGTGCTAGAAAAACGGGACTAGCGGGCGAGCAGTACTTC,CSARKTGLAGEQYF,-,TRBJ2-7,TRBD2,TRBV20-1
TGTGCCTTCAGCCCGGGTGGCACTGAAGCTTTCTTT,CAFSPGGTEAFF,-,TRBJ1-1,-,TRBV10-3
TGCAGCGTTGAAGATCAACAGGGGGCGGGTGGCTACACCTTC,CSVEDQQGAGGYTF,-,TRBJ1-2,TRBD1,TRBV29-1
TGCAGTGCCCTGAAGTCGGGAGGTGATACGCAGTATTTT,CSALKSGGDTQYF,-,TRBJ2-3,TRBD2,TRBV20-1
TGTGCCACCAGCAGAGAAGAACAGGACACCGGGGAGCTGTTTTTT,CATSREEQDTGELFF,few,TRBJ2-2,-,TRBV15
TGTGCCAGCAGCCCCGCCGGGCGGGATGAAAAACTGTTTTTT,CASSPAGRDEKLFF,-,TRBJ1-4,-,TRBV5-6
TGTGCCAGCAGCCAACCGCTACGTTACGAGCAGTACTTC,CASSQPLRYEQYF,-,TRBJ2-7,-,TRBV7-2
TGTGCCAGCAGTCCCCCCGCAGCGGGGGGATACAATGAGCAGTTCTTC,CASSPPAAGGYNEQFF,-,TRBJ2-1,TRBD2,TRBV6-2/TRBV6-3
TGTGCCAGCCAGACAGGGACCAGCTCCTACAATGAGCAGTTCTTC,CASQTGTSSYNEQFF,-,TRBJ2-1,TRBD1,TRBV27
TGTGCCAGCAAGAGCGGGAGGGCAAGTGCGCAGTATTTT,CASKSGRASAQYF,few,TRBJ2-3,TRBD2,TRBV6-2/TRBV6-3
TGCGCCAGCAGCTTACTCCCCGGGACTAGCGTGAAGTCATTTATCGGGGAGCTGTTTTTT,CASSLLPGTSVKSFIGELFF,few,TRBJ2-2,TRBD2,TRBV5-1
TGTGCCCGCAGCTTAACGAGACTTGCTTTAGCGGGAACCAAAAACATTCAGTACTTC,CARSLTRLALAGTKNIQYF,-,TRBJ2-4,TRBD2,TRBV5-5
TGTGCCAGCAGGCCAACAGGGGTCCGCACTGAAGCTTTCTTT,CASRPTGVRTEAFF,-,TRBJ1-1,TRBD1,TRBV7-9
TGCAGTGCTTTCGCAGGGTTCTTCGAAAGCTACACCTTC,CSAFAGFFESYTF,-,TRBJ1-2,-,TRBV20-1
TGTGCCAGCAGCCGAGAATACGAGCAGTACTTC,CASSREYEQYF,many,TRBJ2-7,-,TRBV12-3/TRBV12-4
TGTGCCAGCACCCAGCAGCGGGAGACCCACAATGAGCAGTTCTTC,CASTQQRETHNEQFF,-,TRBJ2-1,TRBD2,TRBV2
TGTGCCAGCGGGGACTATCAAGAGACCCAGTACTTC,CASGDYQETQYF,few,TRBJ2-5,TRBD2,TRBV6-2/TRBV6-3
TGTGCCAGCAGTTCCCCAGGGGTAGGAAACACCATATATTTT,CASSSPGVGNTIYF,-,TRBJ1-3,-,TRBV28
TGTGCCAGCAGCCAAAAGAGGGGTACCCAAAGCGGAGGCACAGATACGCAGTATTTT,CASSQKRGTQSGGTDTQYF,-,TRBJ2-3,-,TRBV3-1
TGTGCCAGCAGCCTCGGTAGCGGGAGCGGTCAAGAGACCCAGTACTTC,CASSLGSGSGQETQYF,-,TRBJ2-5,TRBD2,TRBV7-2
TGCAGCGTTGGAGTCAGCCCGAGGGAAAAACTGTTTTTT,CSVGVSPREKLFF,-,TRBJ1-4,-,TRBV29-1
TGCAGCGTTCTCCCGGACAGGGGGCGGAACAATGAGCAGTTCTTC,CSVLPDRGRNNEQFF,few,TRBJ2-1,TRBD1,TRBV29-1
TGTGCCAGCAGTGAGTTGGCTTCTGGGGCCAACGTCCTGACTTTC,CASSELASGANVLTF,-,TRBJ2-6,-,TRBV6-4
TGTGCCAGCAGCCTATCGACAGGGGTCGCTGGAGCTTTCTTT,CASSLSTGVAGAFF,few,TRBJ1-1,TRBD1,TRBV3-1
TGTGCCAGCAGCTTATCACTCCAATCAACATACAATGAGCAGTACTTC,CASSLSLQSTYNEQYF,once,TRBJ2-7,-,TRBV7-8
TGTGCCAGCAGCGTAGATCAGGGGCGGGAAGCTTTCTTT,CASSVDQGREAFF,-,TRBJ1-1,-,TRBV9
TGTGCCGTCTTATCAGGGGACACAGATACGCAGTATTTT,CAVLSGDTDTQYF,few,TRBJ2-3,-,TRBV7-2
TGTGCCAGCAGCCCCGGGGACTACGAGACCCAGTACTTC,CASSPGDYETQYF,few,TRBJ2-5,TRBD2,TRBV14
TGTGCCACCAGTGATCCACAGGGGTACCGAAGTATCCATGAGCAGTTCTTC,CATSDPQGYRSIHEQFF,few,TRBJ2-1,TRBD1,TRBV24-1
TGCAGTGCTAGCCCGGGGCCCCCCTACAATGAGCAGTTCTTC,CSASPGPPYNEQFF,-,TRBJ2-1,-,TRBV20-1
TGTGCCACCAGTGATTGGGCTAGCGGGAGAGAGACCCAGTACTTC,CATSDWASGRETQYF,few,TRBJ2-5,TRBD2,TRBV24-1
TGTGCCAGCAGCTTACGATCACAGGGAAGGACTGAAGCTTTCTTT,CASSLRSQGRTEAFF,-,TRBJ1-1,-,TRBV13
TGCAGTACCGGACGGGCGAACACTGAAGCTTTCTTT,CSTGRANTEAFF,-,TRBJ1-1,-,TRBV20-1
TGCGCCAGCAGCCCAGAAACCGGGACTAGAGAGTATTTT,CASSPETGTREYF,few,TRBJ2-3,TRBD2,TRBV4-3
TGTGCCAGCAGTGCCCCAACAGGGGGGGGCCAGCCCCAGCATTTT,CASSAPTGGGQPQHF,many,TRBJ1-5,TRBD1,TRBV6-1
TGCAGCGTTGAGGGCGGGACAGCTAGCACAGATACGCAGTATTTT,CSVEGGTASTDTQYF,many,TRBJ2-3,-,TRBV29-1
TGCGCCAGCAGCTTGTTGGGAAGTTGGTCTGGGGCCAACGTCCTGACTTTC,CASSLLGSWSGANVLTF,few,TRBJ2-6,-,TRBV5-1
TGTGCCAGCAGTTACGAACCCAATGAGCAGTTCTTC,CASSYEPNEQFF,-,TRBJ2-1,-,TRBV6-6
TGTGCCAGCAAAAGGACCGGGACATTTAGCACAGATACGCAGTATTTT,CASKRTGTFSTDTQYF,-,TRBJ2-3,-,TRBV28
TGTGCCAGCAGGGGACTAGCGGACCACGAGCAGTACTTC,CASRGLADHEQYF,-,TRBJ2-7,TRBD2,TRBV27
TGTGCCAGCAGTGAAGGTGTAGGGCGGTATAATGGCTACACCTTC,CASSEGVGRYNGYTF,-,TRBJ1-2,-,TRBV2
TGTGCCAGCAGCTTACAGGGACGTTGGGGGAGCTACACCTTC,CASSLQGRWGSYTF,-,TRBJ1-2,-,TRBV7-9